The rows below give T cell receptor beta chains drawn from one sample of a study of vaccination and CD4 T cells after COVID-19. TCRdb redid the calling of the PCR reads with MiXCR, one entry per CDR3 protein. This table has more than 4,500 distinct CDR3 sequences, about 35% appearing once. Their target antigens are unknown. The sample was CD4+ T cells from blood, cultured in vitro. These TCRs come from a human donor in good health. Both conserved end residues are part of each CDR3. The D gene is left open where the match is weak.

V	D	J	CDR3
TRBV19	TRBD1	TRBJ1-1	CASSIRTGGGGSEAFF
TRBV27	TRBD2	TRBJ2-6	CASRPGGGANVLTF
TRBV6-1	.	TRBJ2-7	CASRSAEGSYEQYF
TRBV28	.	TRBJ1-2	CASVSGTNYGYTF
TRBV6-1	.	TRBJ1-1	CASQGRENTEAFF
TRBV2	.	TRBJ2-2	CASSLNTGELFF
TRBV20-1	.	TRBJ2-3	CSAFDSRTDTQYF
TRBV25-1	.	TRBJ1-2	CASSGPTRQEGNNYGYTF
TRBV7-8	.	TRBJ2-1	CASGWGTTGNEQFF
TRBV15	.	TRBJ1-3	CTTSRVDGSIYF
TRBV5-1	.	TRBJ1-1	CASSLLQSNTEAFF
TRBV25-1	.	TRBJ1-2	CASSEFLGANYGYTF
TRBV19	.	TRBJ2-7	CASSLGHGYEQYF
TRBV19	TRBD1	TRBJ2-3	CASRTDRGPGTQYF
TRBV6-5	.	TRBJ1-2	CASSYSGTYGYTF
TRBV5-1	TRBD2	TRBJ2-3	CASSFLAGLTDTQYF
TRBV21-1	.	TRBJ1-1	CASPRDIEAFF
TRBV10-1	.	TRBJ1-1	CASSAGTANTEAFF
TRBV6-5	.	TRBJ1-2	CASSYSPTGLYGYTF
TRBV27	TRBD1	TRBJ1-4	CATTGGANEKLFF
TRBV5-6	TRBD1	TRBJ1-2	CASTAGSRDRVYGYTF
TRBV7-2	TRBD1	TRBJ2-7	CASSLATGQGTREQYF
TRBV18	.	TRBJ2-5	CASSPPWGAKETQYF
TRBV29-1	TRBD1	TRBJ1-2	CSVDRQGALGGYTF
TRBV7-8	.	TRBJ1-2	CASSLEMEGLGYTF
TRBV19	.	TRBJ1-2	CASRNPTVNYGYTF
TRBV11-2	.	TRBJ2-3	CASSLAGDTQYF
TRBV12-3/TRBV12-4	.	TRBJ1-1	CASSLAGLYSEAFF